This entry lists 32 T cell receptor beta chains sequenced from one sample in a study of cytomegalovirus exposure and HLA in healthy donors. The study ran its PCR with 60 Vbeta and 13 Jbeta primers. Assay: immunoSEQ multiplex PCR; the TCRdb copy retains only in-frame clones and omits some. The sample yields approximately 140,000 clones, over 75% seen once. The sequenced sample was PBMCs. The receptors were sampled from a woman between 50 and 59 years old in good health and CMV-seropositive.

This chain uses TRBV27 with TRBJ2-5, with TRBD1 as a possible D gene (6 bases). Trimming left V 5 bases short and J 9 bases short, with 25 bases between. The CDR3 has 16 amino acids. The V gene's germline CDR1 is MNHEY and CDR2 SMNVEV (reference sequence). Here the CDR3 reads CASSPNGGQSRAAQYF. Here the CDR3 DNA reads TGTGCCAGCAGTCCCAACGGAGGACAGTCTAGAGCGGCCCAGTACTTC.

The rearrangement joins TRBV4-1 to TRBJ1-1, with a weak D call TRBD1 (6 bases). CDR1 and CDR2 from the germline V gene are MGHRA and YSYEKL. Trimming took 1 base from V and 2 from J, leaving 8 bases between them. The CDR3 is 14 residues long. This CDR3 reads CASSQVGGNTEAFF. The DNA of the CDR3 is TGCGCCAGCAGCCAAGTAGGGGGTAACACTGAAGCTTTCTTT.

This clone came up a few times. V gene TRBV7-2 combines with J gene TRBJ1-2; no clear D gene. Trimming cost V 2 bases and J 3 bases, with 13 bases left between them. Germline loops: CDR1 SGHTA, CDR2 FQGNSA. This CDR3 is built from 15 residues. CDR3: CASSLLPEVYYGYTF. Here the CDR3 DNA reads TGTGCCAGCAGCTTATTGCCGGAGGTCTACTATGGCTACACCTTC. Together with reference TRBV7-2 and TRBJ1-2, the CDR3 gives the full variable domain: GAGVSQSPSNKVTEKGKDVELRCDPISGHTALYWYRQSLGQGLEFLIYFQGNSAPDKSGLPSDRFSAERTGGSVSTLTIQRTQQEDSAVYLCASSLLPEVYYGYTFGSGTRLTVV.

The chain is built from TRBV2 and TRBJ2-7; 9 nucleotides match TRBD1. J was trimmed by 7 bases and V by 5 bases; bases with no gene match: 6. This CDR3 has 13 residues. Per the germline V gene, CDR1 is SNHLY and CDR2 is FYNNEI. CDR3 sequence: CASSSGTGREQYF. The CDR3, as DNA: TGTGCCAGCAGTTCCGGGACAGGGAGGGAGCAGTACTTC.

V and J are TRBV7-9 and TRBJ1-3; tentative D call: TRBD1 (5 bases). Germline V gene sequence: CDR1 SEHNR, CDR2 FQNEAQ (reference sequence). This CDR3 has 13 residues. Trimming pared 10 bases from V and 2 bases from J, leaving 12 bases between. The CDR3 DNA follows: TGTGCCATACAGGCTTCCGCTGGAAACACCATATATTTT. Its protein product is CAIQASAGNTIYF. Together with reference TRBV7-9 and TRBJ1-3, the CDR3 gives the full variable domain: DTGVSQNPRHKITKRGQNVTFRCDPISEHNRLYWYRQTLGQGPEFLTYFQNEAQLEKSRLLSDRFSAERPKGSFSTLEIQRTEQGDSAMYLCAIQASAGNTIYFGEGSWLTVV.

V usage is TRBV5-1 and J usage is TRBJ2-1; 11 bases line up with TRBD1. The CDR3 sequence is 14 residues long. Trimming at V came to 1 base and at J to 8 bases, leaving 2 bases not matched to a gene. The V gene's germline CDR1 is SGHRS and CDR2 YFSETQ. CDR3 sequence reads: CASSLSGQGDEQFF. CDR3 DNA: TGCGCCAGCAGCTTGTCGGGACAGGGGGATGAGCAGTTCTTC.

As regards this clone: At one boundary the junction diverges from the germline segment, which might be a read error. The J gene is TRBJ2-5, the V gene TRBV7-7; D not certain. This CDR3 region has 13 residues. The germline CDR1 and CDR2 sequences are SSHAT and FNYEAQ (reference sequence). CDR3 coding DNA: TGTGCTAGCAGCCCGAGCCCTCGAGGGACCCAGTACTTC. Its protein is CASSPSPRGTQYF.

This chain joins TRBV7-2 and TRBJ2-5, with a tentative D call TRBD2 (6 bases). Germline-derived CDR1 and CDR2 are SGHTA and FQGNSA. The V and J ends lost 2 bases and 1 base respectively, with 11 bases between them. This CDR3 is 15 amino acids long. The CDR3 reads CASSLIGSGQETQYF. The CDR3 DNA reads TGTGCCAGCAGCTTAATCGGTAGCGGCCAAGAGACCCAGTACTTC.

The genes are TRBV30 and TRBJ1-2, with 7 positions matching TRBD1. Trimming took 3 bases from V and 5 from J; bases not matched to a gene: 6. Germline V gene lookup returns CDR1 GTSNPN and CDR2 SVGIG (reference sequence). This CDR3 spans 13 amino acids. This CDR3 is CAWSHGTVYGYTF. CDR3 nucleotide sequence: TGTGCCTGGAGCCACGGGACAGTTTATGGCTACACCTTC.

The chain carries TRBV28 and TRBJ2-3; D perhaps matches TRBD1 (6 bases). Germline lookup yields CDR1 MDHEN and CDR2 SYDVKM. V shed 7 bases and J shed 5 bases, with 19 bases lying between them. The CDR3 is 15 residues long. The CDR3 DNA reads TGTGCCAGCAATACAGGGCGTTATTCCGGAGATACGCAGTATTTT. It specifies CASNTGRYSGDTQYF.

The J gene is TRBJ2-1, the V gene TRBV10-3; possibly TRBD2 for D (6 bases). The CDR3 has 15 amino acids. The germline V gene has CDR1 ENHRY and CDR2 SYGVKD. Trimming stripped 2 bases from V and 3 bases from J, with 11 bases between. The CDR3 is CAISETGESYNEQFF. CDR3 sequence (DNA): TGTGCCATCAGTGAGACGGGGGAGAGCTACAATGAGCAGTTCTTC.

The J gene is TRBJ1-5, the V gene TRBV21-1. TRBV21-1 is an annotated pseudogene. This CDR3 contains 16 residues. CDR3 loop: CASSNFGGPRIQPQHF. Here the CDR3 DNA reads TGTGCCAGCAGCAATTTCGGGGGGCCCAGGATTCAGCCCCAGCATTTT.

The V and J genes are TRBV19 and TRBJ1-1, with 7 nucleotides matching TRBD1. The germline V gene has CDR1 LNHDA and CDR2 SQIVND (reference sequence). J lost 3 bases, V lost 1 base, and 2 bases had no gene match. The CDR3 runs 14 residues. CDR3 in amino acids: CASSIGTGDTEAFF. The CDR3 nucleotides are TGTGCCAGTAGTATAGGTACAGGGGACACTGAAGCTTTCTTT.

J is TRBJ2-2 and V is TRBV7-2, with 9 bases fitting TRBD2. The CDR3 runs to 16 residues. From germline, CDR1 is SGHTA and CDR2 FQGNSA. The V segment lost 5 bases and the J segment 3 bases; nucleotides outside the gene matches: 7. CDR3: CASSPRGGRDTGELFF. CDR3 DNA: TGTGCCAGCAGCCCGCGGGGGGGCCGTGACACCGGGGAGCTGTTTTTT.

This clone was counted a few times. The chain recombines TRBV30 with TRBJ1-6; D gene unclear. V shed 7 bases and J shed 9 bases, with 13 bases lying between them. This CDR3 contains 12 residues. In germline, CDR1 is GTSNPN, CDR2 SVGIG (reference sequence). The CDR3 loop reads CAFRKEGSPLHF. The CDR3 DNA reads as TGTGCCTTCAGGAAGGAAGGTTCACCCCTCCACTTT.

DNA for the CDR3: TGCGCCAGCAGCCTGCTTCATGGCGGCTCTGGAAACACCATATATTTT. Translating gives CASSLLHGGSGNTIYF. The J gene is TRBJ1-3, the V gene TRBV4-3, with D uncertain. The V end was cut by 4 bases, the J end by 0 bases, with 13 bases between. The CDR3 loop spans 16 amino acids. Per germline, CDR1 LGHNA and CDR2 YSLEER.

V is TRBV5-1 and J is TRBJ2-7; D gene unclear. V lost 0 bases and J lost 1, with 14 bases in between. CDR1 and CDR2 (germline): SGHRS, YFSETQ. The CDR3 contains 16 residues. In DNA form, the CDR3 reads TGCGCCAGCAGCTTGGTTGGTCAGATTCCTTCCTACGAGCAGTACTTC. Amino acids: CASSLVGQIPSYEQYF.

The chain employs TRBV6-1 and TRBJ1-4; D is uncertain. Looked up from germline, CDR1 is MNHNS and CDR2 is SASEGT. With 2 bases removed from V and 5 bases from J, the gap between germline ends came to 18 bases. The CDR3 sequence is 17 residues long. CDR3 region: CASSESGHLKPNEKLFF. CDR3 nucleotides: TGTGCCAGCAGTGAAAGTGGGCACCTTAAGCCGAATGAAAAACTGTTTTTT.

This clone was observed a few times. The V gene is TRBV13, the J gene TRBJ1-1; 8 nucleotides align to TRBD1. Looked up from germline, CDR1 is PRHDT and CDR2 is FYEKMQ (reference sequence). Trimming removed 4 bases from V and 4 bases from J; junction bases left unmatched: 5. The CDR3 sequence is 14 residues long. Written as DNA, the CDR3 is TGTGCCAGCAGCTACTACAGGGGGGGCACTGAAGCTTTCTTT. Residues: CASSYYRGGTEAFF.

The J gene is TRBJ2-1, the V gene TRBV7-9, with a possible D match to TRBD1 (5 bases). Germline V CDR1 and CDR2: SEHNR, FQNEAQ (reference sequence). The CDR3 extends over 15 amino acids. V lost 2 bases and J lost 8, with 16 bases in between. DNA for the CDR3: TGTGCCAGCAGCTTAACCAGGGAAGGGGTCGATGAGCAGTTCTTC. The encoded protein is CASSLTREGVDEQFF.

There are a few counts of this clone. A read error may account for a junction end that differs from germline. The J gene is TRBJ2-1, the V gene TRBV5-4; D gene ambiguous. In germline, CDR1 is SGHNT, CDR2 YYREEE (reference sequence). The CDR3 spans 13 residues. The CDR3 protein is CASSQDRQTEQFF. The CDR3 bases are TGCGCCAGCAGCCAAGATCGACAAACCGAGCAGTTCTTC.

In this sample, this clone turned up a few times. The V and J genes are TRBV7-3 and TRBJ2-2; D is perhaps TRBD1 (8 bases). Deletions cut 5 bases from V and 4 bases from J, with 26 bases between. Germline V lookup: CDR1 SGHTA, CDR2 FQGTGA. This CDR3 has 19 amino acids. The CDR3 DNA is TGTGCCAGCAGCCAGGGGGCGGGGGCACCCCTGCCCTTCACCGGGGAGCTGTTTTTT. Translation: CASSQGAGAPLPFTGELFF.

The V and J genes are TRBV2 and TRBJ2-5; D remains unclear. The closer fit of TRBJ2-7 to the DNA end suggests the J call may be wrong. Per the germline V gene, CDR1 is SNHLY and CDR2 is FYNNEI. The CDR3 loop spans 14 amino acids. The CDR3 here is CASSERGFSYEQYF. The CDR3 DNA reads TGTGCCAGCAGTGAACGAGGATTTTCCTACGAGCAGTACTTC.

The genes are TRBV5-1 and TRBJ1-6, with D unresolved. Trimming took off 4 bases at V and 14 bases at J, with 13 bases between the two ends. The CDR3 consists of 12 residues. Germline V gene sequence: CDR1 SGHRS, CDR2 YFSETQ. CDR3 coding DNA: TGCGCCAGCAGCCCCGACATGGGCTCCCTCCACTTT. Amino acid sequence: CASSPDMGSLHF.

The chain couples TRBV2 to TRBJ2-7, with TRBD1 identical over 7 bases. This CDR3 spans 16 amino acids. Trimming removed 1 base from V and 0 bases from J; junction bases left unmatched: 6. Germline values: CDR1 SNHLY, CDR2 FYNNEI. As DNA, the CDR3 is TGTGCCAGCAGTGAAGGAAGTACAGGGGCCTCCTACGAGCAGTACTTC. Translation gives CASSEGSTGASYEQYF.

This clone showed up just once. The V gene is TRBV6-5, the J gene TRBJ2-2; 8 nucleotides align to TRBD2. The CDR3 totals 15 residues. Germline V gene data show CDR1 as MNHEY and CDR2 as SVGAGI. Trimming took 5 bases from V and 2 from J; bases not matched to a gene: 4. CDR3 in DNA: TGTGCCAGCAGTCGACTAGCGACAAACACCGGGGAGCTGTTTTTT. This sequence encodes CASSRLATNTGELFF.

This clone was seen only a few times. In DNA, the CDR3 is TGTGCCAGCGGTAATAGCCAGGGAACCCCTCGCTACACCTTC. Translating it yields CASGNSQGTPRYTF. The gene calls are TRBV6-1 and TRBJ1-2; a weak D match, TRBD1 (5 bases). CDR1 is MNHNS, CDR2 SASEGT, per germline. V lost 8 bases and J 9 bases, leaving 22 bases between the germline ends. This CDR3 has 14 amino acids.

V gene TRBV13 combines with J gene TRBJ1-1; D is unresolved. The germline V gene has CDR1 PRHDT and CDR2 FYEKMQ (reference sequence). The CDR3 has 11 amino acids. Trimming cost V 5 bases and J 6 bases, with 7 bases left between them. CDR3 amino acids: CASSVLAEAFF. For the CDR3, the DNA is TGTGCCAGCAGCGTACTCGCTGAAGCTTTCTTT.

The chain combines TRBV6-1 with TRBJ1-1; D is perhaps TRBD1 (5 bases). In germline, CDR1 is MNHNS, CDR2 SASEGT. The CDR3 sequence is 14 residues long. The V gene lost 7 bases and the J gene lost 0 bases, with 12 bases spanning the gap. This CDR3 is CASNPGIMNTEAFF. In nucleotides, the CDR3 is TGTGCCAGCAACCCAGGGATCATGAACACTGAAGCTTTCTTT.

This clone occurred a few times. This chain joins TRBV5-6 and TRBJ1-5; D is ambiguous. V lost 0 bases, J lost 2 bases, and 12 bases lay in between. This CDR3 is built from 16 residues. CDR1 is SGHDT, CDR2 YYEEEE, per germline. In nucleotides, the CDR3 is TGTGCCAGCAGCTTGGGCGCAGGCGGGGGCAATCAGCCCCAGCATTTT. This sequence encodes CASSLGAGGGNQPQHF.

This sequence joins TRBV18 and TRBJ2-1; 7 bases match TRBD1. CDR1 is KGHSH and CDR2 is LQKENI in the germline V gene. The V and J ends lost 0 bases and 2 bases, in that order; junction bases with no gene match: 1. The CDR3 runs 15 residues. This CDR3 is CASSPPDRTYNEQFF. The DNA of the CDR3 is TGTGCCAGCTCACCACCGGACAGGACCTACAATGAGCAGTTCTTC.

As to this clone: One end of the junction is discordant with germline, which a read error may explain. The gene calls are TRBV6-1 and TRBJ1-3, with a possible D match to TRBD1 (5 bases). Germline CDR1 is MNHNS and CDR2 is SASEGT. This CDR3 spans 14 amino acids. The CDR3 here is CASSRGGSGDTIYF. The CDR3 region has the DNA TGTGCCAGCTCCCGGGGGGGGTCTGGAGACACCATATATTTT.